This T cell receptor (beta chain) was identified in a study of cytomegalovirus exposure and HLA in healthy donors. Study results and caveats: A later analysis linked a missense DCLRE1C variant to TCR beta V- and J-gene trimming.

Vbeta (60) and Jbeta (13) primers were used in the PCR. The protocol was immunoSEQ multiplex PCR, while the TCRdb copy is restricted to in-frame clones and leaves out a portion. In the table there are 100,000 to 150,000 clones, around 85% of which are singletons. Of note for this clone: Its target is not known.

CDR1 and CDR2 from the germline V gene are MNHEY and SMNVEV (reference sequence). The CDR3 spans 15 residues. V lost 4 bases to trimming and J lost 1 base; unmatched junction nucleotides: 6. The rearrangement joins TRBV27 to TRBJ1-2, with TRBD1 matching over 7 bases. The sequencing input was PBMCs. This receptor was obtained from a man aged 18 to 29 in good health and CMV-seropositive. DNA for the CDR3: TGTGCCAGCAGTTCGGGACAGCTTCTTAACTATGGCTACACCTTC. Translation: CASSSGQLLNYGYTF.